This is a list of T cell receptor beta chains from one sample in a study of T-cell reconstitution after alpha-beta-depleted transplantation in children. TCRdb re-derived calls from the PCR reads in MiXCR, one entry per CDR3 protein. The repertoire holds 350,000 to 450,000 distinct CDR3 sequences, approximately 12% seen once, with 3.5% to 4.5% in the top ten. Sequences were derived from PBMCs, sampled from the stem cell graft. Every receptor here comes from a human donor who donated a stem cell graft to a child with Fanconi anemia. Both conserved end residues are part of each CDR3. Fields, in order: V gene, J gene, clone size, D gene, CDR3 DNA, CDR3 protein. A D gene is named only where the DNA matches it firmly. Clone sizes are given selectively: once, few, many, or a class where the clone is expanded.

V: TRBV7-7
J: TRBJ2-5
size: many
D: -
DNA: TGTGCTAGCAGCTTAGGTCACCAAGAGACCCAGTACTTC
CDR3: CASSLGHQETQYF

V: TRBV5-1
J: TRBJ2-2
size: few
D: -
DNA: TGCGCCAGCAGCCCGGGACTTTACACCGGGGAGCTGTTTTTT
CDR3: CASSPGLYTGELFF

V: TRBV9
J: TRBJ2-1
size: -
D: TRBD2
DNA: TGTGCCAGCAGCTCAGACCCAGCGGGAGGGCCTGGTCAGTTCTTC
CDR3: CASSSDPAGGPGQFF

V: TRBV7-2
J: TRBJ1-5
size: many
D: -
DNA: TGTGCCAGCAGCTTTGACAGGTTTCAGCCCCAGCATTTT
CDR3: CASSFDRFQPQHF

V: TRBV6-5
J: TRBJ1-1
size: few
D: -
DNA: TGTGCCAGCAGTTACACTCCGCACACTGAAGCTTTCTTT
CDR3: CASSYTPHTEAFF

V: TRBV20-1
J: TRBJ2-1
size: -
D: TRBD2
DNA: TGCAGTGCCCCCCCCAGCGGGGTATACAATGAGCAGTTCTTC
CDR3: CSAPPSGVYNEQFF

V: TRBV5-1
J: TRBJ1-2
size: many
D: TRBD1
DNA: TGCGCCAGCAGCCTATCAGGGGGCGCAGAAGATGGCTACACCTTC
CDR3: CASSLSGGAEDGYTF

V: TRBV20-1
J: TRBJ2-1
size: many
D: -
DNA: TGCTCCTTCCGGGACTCTCCGTACAATGAGCAGTTCTTC
CDR3: CSFRDSPYNEQFF

V: TRBV6-2/TRBV6-3
J: TRBJ2-1
size: -
D: TRBD2
DNA: TGTGCCAGCAGTTACTGGCTAGCGGGGGTCTACAATGAGCAGTTCTTC
CDR3: CASSYWLAGVYNEQFF

V: TRBV20-1
J: TRBJ2-5
size: -
D: -
DNA: TGCAGTGCTAGAGGGGAGCGAGGGGAGACCCAGTACTTC
CDR3: CSARGERGETQYF

V: TRBV12-3/TRBV12-4
J: TRBJ1-4
size: few
D: -
DNA: TGTGCCAGCAGGCCTAGCACCTCAACTAATGAAAAACTGTTTTTT
CDR3: CASRPSTSTNEKLFF

V: TRBV10-3
J: TRBJ2-1
size: many
D: TRBD1
DNA: TGTGCCATCAGTGCGACGGGACAGGGTGTGGGTGAGCAGTTCTTC
CDR3: CAISATGQGVGEQFF

V: TRBV4-1
J: TRBJ2-1
size: many
D: -
DNA: TGCGCCAGCAGCCAAGGTTGGGCGACCTCCTACAATGAGCAGTTCTTC
CDR3: CASSQGWATSYNEQFF

V: TRBV5-1
J: TRBJ2-7
size: many
D: -
DNA: TGCGCCAGCAGCTTTGACAGACGCGCCTACGAGCAGTACTTC
CDR3: CASSFDRRAYEQYF

V: TRBV5-1
J: TRBJ2-5
size: -
D: -
DNA: TGCGCCAGCAGCTTGGAAGTGGAAGAGACCCAGTACTTC
CDR3: CASSLEVEETQYF

V: TRBV20-1
J: TRBJ2-2
size: -
D: -
DNA: TGCAGTGCTAGTCCGGGAGTCACCGGGGAGCTGTTTTTT
CDR3: CSASPGVTGELFF

V: TRBV4-2
J: TRBJ1-6
size: -
D: -
DNA: TGTGCCAGCAGCCAAGACGATGGCGGATCCAACAATTCACCCCTCCACTTT
CDR3: CASSQDDGGSNNSPLHF

V: TRBV24-1
J: TRBJ2-2
size: -
D: TRBD1
DNA: TGTGCCACGAGGGACAGGGGTTACACCGGGGAGCTGTTTTTT
CDR3: CATRDRGYTGELFF

V: TRBV18
J: TRBJ2-5
size: many
D: -
DNA: TGTGCCAGCTCACAATCGGGGCGAGGAGAGACCCAGTACTTC
CDR3: CASSQSGRGETQYF

V: TRBV7-2
J: TRBJ2-5
size: -
D: -
DNA: TGTGCCAGCAGCTCGAGCAGTCAAGGGACCCAGTACTTC
CDR3: CASSSSSQGTQYF

V: TRBV7-9
J: TRBJ2-4
size: few
D: TRBD2
DNA: TGTGCCAGCAGCGCCGGCGGGGGGCGGCCGATGGACATTCAGTACTTC
CDR3: CASSAGGGRPMDIQYF

V: TRBV5-1
J: TRBJ1-1
size: many
D: -
DNA: TGCGCCAGCAGCTTAGGACGGCCGAACACTGAAGCTTTCTTT
CDR3: CASSLGRPNTEAFF

V: TRBV5-1
J: TRBJ2-5
size: once
D: -
DNA: TGCGCCAGCAGCTCCCCGGGGATAGCGGAGACCCAGTACTTC
CDR3: CASSSPGIAETQYF

V: TRBV18
J: TRBJ2-5
size: few
D: -
DNA: TGTGCCAGCTCAGGGCCCACAGAGACCCAGTACTTC
CDR3: CASSGPTETQYF

V: TRBV12-3/TRBV12-4
J: TRBJ2-2
size: many
D: -
DNA: TGTGCCAGCAGTTCTCCCTCGACAGACACCGGGGAGCTGTTTTTT
CDR3: CASSSPSTDTGELFF

V: TRBV4-2
J: TRBJ1-2
size: -
D: TRBD1
DNA: TGTGCCAGCAGCCTAGACCCCGGGACAGGGGGTGGCTACACCTTC
CDR3: CASSLDPGTGGGYTF

V: TRBV9
J: TRBJ2-7
size: few
D: -
DNA: TGTGCCAGCAGCGTAATTCTGGGATCCGAGCAGTACTTC
CDR3: CASSVILGSEQYF

V: TRBV29-1
J: TRBJ1-1
size: many
D: TRBD1
DNA: TGCAGCGTTGGCGCCGGACAGGGCTCGGCTTTCTTT
CDR3: CSVGAGQGSAFF

V: TRBV27
J: TRBJ2-1
size: few
D: -
DNA: TGTGCCAGCAGCCACGGCCGGGATGGTGAGCAGTTCTTC
CDR3: CASSHGRDGEQFF

V: TRBV5-1
J: TRBJ2-3
size: many
D: -
DNA: TGCGCCAGCAGCTTGCTCGGGGACTTGAGTGCATATACGCAGTATTTT
CDR3: CASSLLGDLSAYTQYF

V: TRBV12-3/TRBV12-4
J: TRBJ2-2
size: many
D: TRBD2
DNA: TGTGCCAGCCTGGGGGGGACCAACACCGGGGAGCTGTTTTTT
CDR3: CASLGGTNTGELFF

V: TRBV19
J: TRBJ1-4
size: -
D: -
DNA: TGTGCCAGTAGTACCCCTCGACTAAATGAAAAACTGTTTTTT
CDR3: CASSTPRLNEKLFF

V: TRBV28
J: TRBJ2-5
size: once
D: -
DNA: TGTGCCAGCAGTTTCACCAGGGGTGGGGAGACCCAGTACTTC
CDR3: CASSFTRGGETQYF

V: TRBV20-1
J: TRBJ2-1
size: many
D: -
DNA: TGCAGTGCTAGGGATCCAGTAAGGGGTCCCGATGGTGAGCAGTTCTTC
CDR3: CSARDPVRGPDGEQFF

V: TRBV29-1
J: TRBJ2-3
size: few
D: -
DNA: TGCAGCGGATCTCTCCAGGCAGATACGCAGTATTTT
CDR3: CSGSLQADTQYF

V: TRBV5-1
J: TRBJ2-2
size: many
D: -
DNA: TGCGCCAGCAGCTTGGCAGGCTCGGTCGGGGAGCTGTTTTTT
CDR3: CASSLAGSVGELFF

V: TRBV5-1
J: TRBJ2-2
size: -
D: -
DNA: TGCGCCAGCAGCTTGAGTCTAATAGGAACCGGGGAGCTGTTTTTT
CDR3: CASSLSLIGTGELFF

V: TRBV12-5
J: TRBJ1-5
size: few
D: -
DNA: TGTGCTAGTGGGGTCGATCAGCCCCAGCATTTT
CDR3: CASGVDQPQHF

V: TRBV25-1
J: TRBJ1-1
size: few
D: -
DNA: TGTGCCAGCAGTGAATTACTTGGTGAAGCTTTCTTT
CDR3: CASSELLGEAFF

V: TRBV3-1
J: TRBJ2-5
size: few
D: TRBD1
DNA: TGTGCCAGCAGCCAAGGGCCCACAGGGGAAGAGACCCAGTACTTC
CDR3: CASSQGPTGEETQYF

V: TRBV7-3
J: TRBJ1-1
size: few
D: -
DNA: TGTGCCAGCAGCCCTAACTCGGACACTGAAGCTTTCTTT
CDR3: CASSPNSDTEAFF

V: TRBV10-3
J: TRBJ2-6
size: -
D: -
DNA: TGTGCCATCAGTGAGCGTGTTAGCTCTGGGGCCAACGTCCTGACTTTC
CDR3: CAISERVSSGANVLTF

V: TRBV12-3/TRBV12-4
J: TRBJ1-6
size: -
D: TRBD1
DNA: TGTGCCAGCAGTCCACGCCGTGGACAGGGGAATTCACCCCTCCACTTT
CDR3: CASSPRRGQGNSPLHF

V: TRBV15
J: TRBJ2-5
size: few
D: -
DNA: TGTGCCACCAGCAGTCAACAGGGCCGGGAGACCCAGTACTTC
CDR3: CATSSQQGRETQYF

V: TRBV9
J: TRBJ1-1
size: few
D: -
DNA: TGTGCGGGCCGCCGCCACTCAGCTTTCTTT
CDR3: CAGRRHSAFF

V: TRBV6-5
J: TRBJ1-2
size: -
D: TRBD1
DNA: TGTGCCAGCAGTTACTCTGGCAGGGGGCGATCAGCCTCCTATGGCTACACCTTC
CDR3: CASSYSGRGRSASYGYTF

V: TRBV7-8
J: TRBJ1-2
size: few
D: TRBD1
DNA: TGTGCCAGCAGCTTAGGGTGGGCAGGACAGGACTATGGCTACACCTTC
CDR3: CASSLGWAGQDYGYTF

V: TRBV11-2
J: TRBJ1-2
size: -
D: -
DNA: TGTGCCAGCAGTCGCAGCTCCGGAGCTAACTATGGCTACACCTTC
CDR3: CASSRSSGANYGYTF

V: TRBV2
J: TRBJ2-1
size: -
D: TRBD2
DNA: TGTGCCAGCAGTGTTCAACTAGCGGGACGGGATGAGCAGTTCTTC
CDR3: CASSVQLAGRDEQFF

V: TRBV20-1
J: TRBJ1-5
size: -
D: -
DNA: TGCAGTGCTAGAGATGCCGGGGTCGGACAGCCCCAGCATTTT
CDR3: CSARDAGVGQPQHF

V: TRBV11-2
J: TRBJ2-7
size: many
D: TRBD1
DNA: TGTGCCAGCAGCTTAGGTAGGGACAGATCATATTACGAGCAGTACTTC
CDR3: CASSLGRDRSYYEQYF

V: TRBV15
J: TRBJ2-2
size: few
D: -
DNA: TGTGCCACCGGGCAGTCGAACACCGGGGAGCTGTTTTTT
CDR3: CATGQSNTGELFF

V: TRBV4-1
J: TRBJ1-1
size: -
D: -
DNA: TGCGCCAGCAGCAAGACAGGGAACACTGAAGCTTTCTTT
CDR3: CASSKTGNTEAFF

V: TRBV7-9
J: TRBJ1-1
size: -
D: TRBD1
DNA: TGTGCCAGCAGCGGACAGGTTGGCTACACTGAAGCTTTCTTT
CDR3: CASSGQVGYTEAFF

V: TRBV7-2
J: TRBJ2-3
size: -
D: -
DNA: TGTGCCAGCAGGGACGGGAACACAGATACGCAGTATTTT
CDR3: CASRDGNTDTQYF

V: TRBV18
J: TRBJ2-1
size: -
D: -
DNA: TGTGCCAGCTCACCACCGCAACGCAATGAGCAGTTCTTC
CDR3: CASSPPQRNEQFF

V: TRBV5-1
J: TRBJ2-7
size: few
D: -
DNA: TGCGCCAGCAGCTTCCGGACAAGTGGGACCTACGAGCAGTACTTC
CDR3: CASSFRTSGTYEQYF

V: TRBV28
J: TRBJ1-1
size: few
D: TRBD1
DNA: TGTGCCAGCAGTTTACAAGGGACAGCGACGAACACTGAAGCTTTCTTT
CDR3: CASSLQGTATNTEAFF

V: TRBV5-6
J: TRBJ2-7
size: few
D: -
DNA: TGTGCCAGCAGCAGAAAGGACGGGGACGTAATTTACGAGCAGTACTTC
CDR3: CASSRKDGDVIYEQYF

V: TRBV27
J: TRBJ2-3
size: many
D: TRBD2
DNA: TGTGCCAGCAGGACACCCCCAGCTAGCGGGGAAAGCACAGATACGCAGTATTTT
CDR3: CASRTPPASGESTDTQYF